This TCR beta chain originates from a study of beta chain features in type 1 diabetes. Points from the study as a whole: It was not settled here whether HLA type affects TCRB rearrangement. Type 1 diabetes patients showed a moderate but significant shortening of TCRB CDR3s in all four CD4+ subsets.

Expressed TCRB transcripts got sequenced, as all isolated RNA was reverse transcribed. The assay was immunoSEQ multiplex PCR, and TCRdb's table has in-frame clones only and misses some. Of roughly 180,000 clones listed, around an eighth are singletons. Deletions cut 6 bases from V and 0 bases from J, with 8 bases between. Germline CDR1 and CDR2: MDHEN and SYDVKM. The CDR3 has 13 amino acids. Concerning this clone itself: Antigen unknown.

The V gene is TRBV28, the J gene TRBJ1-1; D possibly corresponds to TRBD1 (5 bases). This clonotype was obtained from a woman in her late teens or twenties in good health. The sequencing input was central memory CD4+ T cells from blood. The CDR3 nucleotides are TGTGCCAGCAGGGGGCCAGTGAACACTGAAGCTTTCTTT. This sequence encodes CASRGPVNTEAFF.